This T cell receptor beta chain derives from a study of glioma-infiltrating T cells. The study, taken as a whole, reports: Gliomas, especially low-grade, showed above-expected tissue-blood divergence; non-neoplastic patients showed below. Only very few CDR3 sequences appeared in both tissue and blood.

This CDR3 has 13 residues. The germline CDR1 and CDR2 sequences are SGHTA and FQGNSA. With 4 bases removed from V and 4 bases from J, the gap between germline ends came to 10 bases. This clonotype was counted at least ten times. Its matching antigen is unknown. TCR alpha and beta CDR3 regions were amplified from RNA using iRepertoire nested multiplex PCR. One-step reverse transcription and amplification started from about 100-400 ng of tissue mRNA or PBMC total RNA. TCRdb reprocessed the multiplex PCR reads via MiXCR and lists one record per CDR3 protein. The sample records 150,000 to 200,000 distinct CDR3 sequences, around 32% being singletons.

Sequenced sample: glioma tissue, nonneoplastic brain tissue, or PBMCs (not recorded which). This chain connects TRBV7-2 to TRBJ2-5; D ambiguous. The receptor's source is a human donor with low-grade glioma or glioblastoma, undergoing nonglioma brain surgery, or in good health (not recorded which). The CDR3 region is CASSSSYRETQYF. Written as DNA, the CDR3 is TGTGCCAGCAGCTCCTCCTACAGAGAGACCCAGTACTTC.